These 20 T cell receptor beta chains were sequenced from one sample in a study of prognosis after radiotherapy for stage I lung cancer. Amplicons of TCR beta CDR3 were generated from genomic DNA by two-round multiplex PCR. Primers specific to each TRBV and TRBJ gene drove first-round PCR. In TCRdb, the multiplex PCR reads were re-called with MiXCR into one record per CDR3 protein. The sample has tens of thousands of distinct CDR3 sequences; about 24% are singletons. Sequenced material: PBMCs, taken before or after stereotactic body radiation therapy (not recorded which). These receptors were obtained from a donor older than 45 with non-small cell lung cancer.

There are many counts of this clonotype. The V gene is TRBV12-3 or TRBV12-4, the J gene TRBJ2-7, with TRBD1 matching 11 bases. The length of the CDR3 is 14 residues. V dropped 7 bases and J dropped 4; count of bases not matched to a gene: 6. The CDR3 DNA reads TGTGCCAGCAAGGGACAGGGGGGTGGATACGAGCAGTACTTC. Translated: CASKGQGGGYEQYF.

This clonotype was seen at least ten times. The V call is TRBV19, the J call TRBJ1-2; 8 bases align to TRBD1. V shed 3 bases, J shed 4 bases, and the junction held 13 bases outside the gene matches. The CDR3 has 17 residues. Germline lookup yields CDR1 LNHDA and CDR2 SQIVND (reference sequence). The CDR3 sequence is CASSIYYRTGSSYGYTF. CDR3 in DNA: TGTGCCAGTAGTATTTATTATCGGACAGGGTCTAGCTATGGCTACACCTTC. Looking up the rest from reference TRBV19 and TRBJ1-2 gives the full variable domain: DGGITQSPKYLFRKEGQNVTLSCEQNLNHDAMYWYRQDPGQGLRLIYYSQIVNDFQKGDIAEGYSVSREKKESFPLTVTSAQKNPTAFYLCASSIYYRTGSSYGYTFGSGTRLTVV.

This clonotype was seen at least ten times. The V call is TRBV28, the J call TRBJ1-3; D unclear. Trimming pared 2 bases from V and 2 bases from J, leaving 10 bases between. The CDR3 is 15 residues long. Germline CDR1 and CDR2: MDHEN and SYDVKM. The CDR3 region has the DNA TGTGCCAGCAGTTTACAACGAGGGCCTGGAAACACCATATATTTT. Translation gives CASSLQRGPGNTIYF.

Ten or more counts support this clonotype. The chain recombines TRBV6-2 or TRBV6-3 with TRBJ1-1; TRBD1 matches 7 bases. This CDR3 has 13 residues. The V and J ends lost 7 bases and 6 bases, in that order; junction bases with no gene match: 8. Germline lookup yields CDR1 MNHEY and CDR2 SVGEGT. In nucleotides, the CDR3 is TGTGCCAGCATCAGGGGGGCCGTTGCTGAAGCTTTCTTT. This translates into CASIRGAVAEAFF.

This clonotype was seen ten or more times. The chain employs TRBV2 and TRBJ2-7, with no clear D. The CDR3 covers 11 residues. The germline V gene encodes CDR1 SNHLY and CDR2 FYNNEI. V was cut by 1 base and J by 5 bases, with 3 bases left in between. CDR3 sequence reads: CASSEDHEQYF. The DNA of the CDR3 is TGTGCCAGCAGTGAAGATCACGAGCAGTACTTC. The full variable domain, rest sourced from reference TRBV2 and TRBJ2-7, is EPEVTQTPSHQVTQMGQEVILRCVPISNHLYFYWYRQILGQKVEFLVSFYNNEISEKSEIFDDQFSVERPDGSNFTLKIRSTKLEDSAMYFCASSEDHEQYFGPGTRLTVT.

This clonotype has at least ten counts. The chain joins TRBV5-8 to TRBJ1-5; the match to TRBD1 covers 9 bases. The CDR3 runs to 14 residues. V trimming: 6 bases; J trimming: 2 bases; junction bases outside the gene matches: 3. The germline V gene has CDR1 SGHTS and CDR2 YDEGEE. CDR3 protein: CASKGQGGNQPQHF. As DNA, the CDR3 is TGTGCCAGCAAGGGACAGGGAGGCAATCAGCCCCAGCATTTT.

There are many counts of this clonotype. The chain recombines TRBV7-2 with TRBJ2-7; D is unresolved. Per germline, CDR1 SGHTA and CDR2 FQGNSA. V was cut by 5 bases and J by 2 bases, with 16 bases left in between. The CDR3 runs 15 residues. CDR3 protein: CASSRKWEGPYEQYF. The CDR3 nucleotides are TGTGCCAGCAGCCGAAAATGGGAAGGGCCCTACGAGCAGTACTTC.

The sample holds one count of this clonotype. A much more abundant neighbour one base away suggests this may be a read error. The chain employs TRBV11-1 and TRBJ2-1, with a possible D match to TRBD2 (7 bases). The CDR3 spans 11 residues. The germline CDR1 and CDR2 sequences are SGHAT and FQDESV (reference sequence). The CDR3 here is CAISSGGPQFF. CDR3 DNA sequence: TGTGCCATCAGCTCCGGGGGGCCACAATTCTTC.

This clonotype was counted a single time. The chain employs TRBV20-1 and TRBJ2-3; 12 nucleotides agree with TRBD2. The CDR3 spans 15 residues. From germline, CDR1 is DFQATT and CDR2 SNEGSKA (reference sequence). Losses at the gene ends were 6 bases for V and 1 base for J; bases not matched to a gene: 5. This CDR3 reads CSAKTSGRRTDTQYF. The DNA of the CDR3 is TGCAGTGCGAAAACTAGCGGGAGGCGCACAGATACGCAGTATTTT.

V gene TRBV6-1 combines with J gene TRBJ2-3, with D perhaps TRBD1 (5 bases). CDR1 and CDR2 from the germline V gene are MNHNS and SASEGT. V shed 2 bases and J shed 11 bases, with 14 bases lying between them. This CDR3 comprises 13 residues. This chain's CDR3 is CASSEHGANVQYF. The CDR3 DNA is TGTGCCAGCAGTGAACATGGGGCGAATGTGCAGTATTTT.

This clonotype was counted ten times or more. This chain joins TRBV10-3 and TRBJ1-6; maybe TRBD1 (5 bases). The CDR3 extends over 13 amino acids. Germline V gene lookup returns CDR1 ENHRY and CDR2 SYGVKD. The ends were cut back, 5 bases at V and 10 bases at J, with 12 bases in the middle. The CDR3 sequence: CAISRGEESPLHF. The CDR3 coding sequence is TGTGCCATCAGTCGGGGGGAGGAGTCACCCCTCCACTTT.

In its sample, this clonotype was seen many times. The chain is built from TRBV3-1 and TRBJ2-6; 7 positions agree with TRBD1. The CDR3 extends over 18 amino acids. The V gene's germline CDR1 is LGHDT and CDR2 YNNKEL (reference sequence). V lost 2 bases, J lost 3 bases, and 10 bases stayed unmatched. CDR3 sequence reads: CASSQPDREIFGANVLTF. As DNA, the CDR3 is TGTGCCAGCAGCCAACCAGACAGGGAGATCTTTGGGGCCAACGTCCTGACTTTC.

This clonotype was seen a handful of times. The V call is TRBV27, the J call TRBJ2-4, with D hard to call. Germline V gives CDR1 MNHEY, CDR2 SMNVEV (reference sequence). The V end was cut by 3 bases, the J end by 6 bases, with 6 bases between. The CDR3 contains 12 residues. The CDR3 DNA follows: TGTGCCAGCAGTTTGGATGGAAACATTCAGTACTTC. Translated, it gives CASSLDGNIQYF.

There are many counts of this clonotype. A junction boundary mismatches the germline segment, possibly from a read error. The rearrangement joins TRBV5-1 to TRBJ1-1; TRBD1 is a possible D gene (6 bases). Germline CDR1 is SGHRS and CDR2 is YFSETQ. This CDR3 region has 14 residues. CDR3 residues: CASSFRGRNTEAFF. The CDR3 DNA reads as TGTGCCAGCAGCTTCAGGGGAAGGAACACTGAAGCTTTCTTT.

This clonotype was counted ten times or more. The CDR3 coding sequence is TGTGCTTTACAGCCCTCGAGCTCTGGAAACACCATATATTTT. Its protein is CALQPSSSGNTIYF. This rearrangement joins TRBV28 to TRBJ1-3; D unresolved. This CDR3 region has 14 residues. Germline loops: CDR1 MDHEN, CDR2 SYDVKM.

This clonotype was found many times. The chain combines TRBV6-1 with TRBJ2-3; 11 bases align to TRBD2. Trimming took 7 bases from V and 2 from J; bases not matched to a gene: 5. This CDR3 has 15 residues. Germline CDR1 is MNHNS and CDR2 is SASEGT. The CDR3 spells CASTIAGGITDTQYF. DNA of the CDR3: TGTGCCAGCACGATAGCGGGGGGGATCACAGATACGCAGTATTTT.

This clonotype was picked up many times. J is TRBJ2-1 and V is TRBV6-1, with TRBD2 as a possible D gene (6 bases). V was clipped by 8 bases and J by 6 bases, with 20 bases between them. Germline V gives CDR1 MNHNS, CDR2 SASEGT. This CDR3 contains 15 residues. CDR3 sequence: CASWDFRERGNEQFF. Written as DNA, the CDR3 is TGTGCCAGCTGGGACTTCCGGGAGCGAGGCAATGAGCAGTTCTTC.

This clonotype occurred many times. V and J are TRBV28 and TRBJ1-2, with D perhaps TRBD1 (6 bases). Deletions cut 7 bases from V and 4 bases from J, with 16 bases between. Germline V lookup: CDR1 MDHEN, CDR2 SYDVKM. The CDR3 runs 14 residues. Here the CDR3 reads CASTRGGNFYGYTF. The DNA for the CDR3 is TGTGCCAGCACCCGAGGGGGGAATTTCTATGGCTACACCTTC.

This clonotype was seen many times. This chain connects TRBV7-2 to TRBJ2-1; maybe TRBD2 (6 bases). Trimming shortened V by 4 bases and J by 10 bases, and 23 bases separated the two germline ends. The CDR3 totals 16 residues. Germline V gene data show CDR1 as SGHTA and CDR2 as FQGNSA. The CDR3 protein is CASSSPRGGGVKEQFF. The CDR3 DNA follows: TGTGCCAGCAGCTCCCCGCGGGGTGGAGGGGTAAAGGAGCAGTTCTTC.

This clonotype appeared many times. The chain couples TRBV18 to TRBJ2-6; tentative D call: TRBD2 (5 bases). Trimming took off 4 bases at V and 4 bases at J, with 11 bases between the two ends. Germline CDR1 KGHSH, CDR2 LQKENI. The CDR3 totals 15 residues. The CDR3 spells CASSQGLPGANVLTF. CDR3 nucleotide sequence: TGTGCCAGCTCACAAGGACTGCCCGGGGCCAACGTCCTGACTTTC.